The next 6 T cell receptor beta chains were all read from a single sample in a study of early T cells in non-severe SARS-CoV-2 infection (dated by TCRdb to about 2021). The library was prepared using 5' RACE. The reads were generated on a NextSeq 500. The public sequencing data were trimmed at Q25 with fastp and processed into clonotypes with MiXCR by TCRdb, which kept only in-frame beta chains. When rows share a CDR3 protein, they turn into one entry using the most common DNA and genes. This sample gives about 30,000 distinct CDR3 sequences in total; roughly 7.2% of them show up just once. Of the sample, approximately 35% is held by the ten largest clones. The sample comprised whole blood. These receptors were obtained from an adult who was a healthcare worker with PCR-confirmed SARS-CoV-2 infection or an uninfected control (not recorded which).

This clonotype has more than one count but fewer than ten. The rearrangement links TRBV6-6 to TRBJ2-2, with 9 bases matching TRBD1. Germline-derived CDR1 and CDR2 are MNHNY and SVGAGI (reference sequence). CDR3 size: 18 residues. The V segment lost 2 bases and the J segment 0 bases; nucleotides outside the gene matches: 7. CDR3 protein: CASSYEVGTGTNTGELFF. The DNA of the CDR3 is TGTGCCAGCAGTTACGAAGTCGGGACAGGGACGAACACCGGGGAGCTGTTTTTT.

This clonotype was picked up a small number of times. The chain carries TRBV7-3 and TRBJ1-6, with D possibly matching TRBD1 (6 bases). The germline V gene has CDR1 SGHTA and CDR2 FQGTGA. This CDR3 comprises 13 residues. V was clipped by 5 bases and J by 7 bases, with 9 bases between them. Written as DNA, the CDR3 is TGTGCCAGCAGCGTTACAGGGAATTCACCCCTCCACTTT. Protein: CASSVTGNSPLHF.

The chain uses TRBV20-1 and TRBJ2-1; D is unresolved. Germline lookup yields CDR1 DFQATT and CDR2 SNEGSKA (reference sequence). The CDR3 consists of 16 residues. Trimming cost V 3 bases and J 0 bases, with 15 bases left between them. CDR3 DNA: TGCAGTGCTAGCCATTCTCGCGCAGGCTCCTACAATGAGCAGTTCTTC. It codes for CSASHSRAGSYNEQFF.

This clonotype was detected many times. V gene TRBV6-2 or TRBV6-3 combines with J gene TRBJ1-4; TRBD1 might be the D (6 bases). The CDR3 has 14 amino acids. Germline V gene sequence: CDR1 MNHEY, CDR2 SVGEGT. V was trimmed by 5 bases and J by 8 bases, leaving 15 bases between them. The CDR3 sequence is CASSDTGRVEKLFF. The DNA of the CDR3 is TGTGCCAGCAGTGACACAGGGAGGGTCGAAAAACTGTTTTTT.

The V call is TRBV5-1, the J call TRBJ2-1, with D possibly being TRBD1 (6 bases). The length of the CDR3 is 14 residues. V lost 3 bases and J lost 6, with 13 bases in between. Per the germline V gene, CDR1 is SGHRS and CDR2 is YFSETQ. In nucleotides, the CDR3 is TGCGCCAGCAGCTGGAACAGGGTAGGCAATGAGCAGTTCTTC. It translates to CASSWNRVGNEQFF.

This clonotype appeared many times. The CDR3 bases are TGCGCCAGCAGCCAAGATTTAACGAGTCGCTCCTACGAGCAGTACTTC. Translated, it gives CASSQDLTSRSYEQYF. J is TRBJ2-7 and V is TRBV4-1, with D unresolved. V gave up 0 bases and J gave up 0 bases, with 12 bases separating them. Germline V gene lookup returns CDR1 MGHRA and CDR2 YSYEKL. The CDR3 is 16 amino acids.